The entry that follows covers one T cell receptor (beta chain) sequence. This sample stems from a study of blood T cell repertoires in COVID-19. Study-wide background: T cells, B-cell-depleted T cells, or PBMCs provided the cDNA or gDNA that served as material.

Germline V lookup: CDR1 LGHDT, CDR2 YNNKEL (reference sequence). V shed 6 bases and J shed 0 bases, with 11 bases lying between them. This CDR3 has 14 amino acids. As processed by the authors: Researchers report that nucleated cell counts were estimated from reference gene primer amplification. This table comes from immunoSEQ multiplex PCR, and its TCRdb copy is limited to in-frame clones, with some not included. V, J and clone size derive from that table, while D and trimming were established from the DNA sequence. The sample has about 260,000 clones; about 81% are singletons. This sequence joins TRBV3-1 (or the pseudogene TRBV3-2) and TRBJ1-2; D not resolved. Sequenced input: PBMCs or T cells enriched from blood (not recorded which). The receptor was isolated from a young man with acute COVID-19. CDR3 nucleotide sequence: TGTGCCAGCAGTCTTATGCGCTCTAACTATGGCTACACCTTC. This encodes CASSLMRSNYGYTF.